A selection of T cell receptor beta chains follows, all from one sample in a study of T cell changes during pregnancy in multiple sclerosis. TCRdb's copy holds only in-frame clones and misses some; the assay was immunoSEQ multiplex PCR. The sample has some 47,000 clones, around 96% seen once. Sequenced material: peripheral blood, taken in the second trimester of pregnancy. These receptors were taken from a female donor with multiple sclerosis, enrolled in a pregnancy study. CDR3s include the opening cysteine and the closing phenylalanine or tryptophan. The D gene is left open where the match is weak. The size entry is marked missing in some rows and otherwise reads once, few, many or a size class.

>.|TRBJ1-5|TRBV7-2|.
TGTGCCAGCAGCTTACAAAGCAATCAGCCCCAGCATTTT
CASSLQSNQPQHF
>.|TRBJ2-7|TRBV6-6|TRBD1
TGTGCCAGCAGTACAAGCGGGACAGGGCCAGGCGAGCAGTACTTC
CASSTSGTGPGEQYF
>.|TRBJ2-4|TRBV9|.
TGTGCCAGCAGCGTAGGCTCAGGGAAAAACATTCAGTACTTC
CASSVGSGKNIQYF
>.|TRBJ2-7|TRBV2|TRBD2
TGTGCCAGCGGGCTAGCGGGAGGTTATATGACATGG
CASGLAGGYMTW
>.|TRBJ1-3|TRBV7-2|.
TGTGCCAGCAGCTTAGCTATCGGAAACACCATATATTTT
CASSLAIGNTIYF
>once|TRBJ1-5|TRBV19|TRBD1
TGTGCCAGCGGACAGGCTTCTGGGCCCCAGCATTTT
CASGQASGPQHF
>.|TRBJ1-2|TRBV10-3|.
TGTGCCATCAGTGAGAGGAGGGACCAAAACTATGGCTACACCTTC
CAISERRDQNYGYTF
>few|TRBJ2-4|TRBV2|.
TGTGCCAGCAGTGCCCCAGTTTTGGGGCAATGGGCCAAAAACATTCAGTACTTC
CASSAPVLGQWAKNIQYF
>.|TRBJ2-5|TRBV5-1|.
TGCGCCAGCAGCCCGACGGGCGGAGGAGAGACCCAGTACTTC
CASSPTGGGETQYF
>.|TRBJ2-2|TRBV10-1|TRBD2
TGCGCCAGCGGGACTAGCGGGGCGAACACCGGGGAGCTGTTTTTT
CASGTSGANTGELFF
>.|TRBJ1-1|TRBV11-2|TRBD1
TGTGCCAGCAGTTCCGGACAGGGATTGGACACTGAAGCTTTCTTT
CASSSGQGLDTEAFF
>.|TRBJ2-7|TRBV7-9|.
TGTGCCAGCAGCTCCTCGGGGGAAGTCCACTACTACGAGCAGTACTTC
CASSSSGEVHYYEQYF
>.|TRBJ2-7|TRBV6-4|.
TGTGCCAGCAGTTCCAACAGGCAACCCTACGAGCAGTACTTC
CASSSNRQPYEQYF
>.|TRBJ1-4|TRBV7-9|TRBD1
TGTGCCAGCAGCTTAGTAACAGGGGGTGAAAAACTGTTTTTT
CASSLVTGGEKLFF
>.|TRBJ1-3|TRBV7-9|.
TGTGCCAGCAGCTCCTTAAACACCATATATTTT
CASSSLNTIYF
>.|TRBJ1-2|TRBV25-1|TRBD1
TGTGCCAGCAGTTCGACAGGGGGCTATGGCTACACCTTC
CASSSTGGYGYTF
>.|TRBJ1-6|TRBV9|.
TGTGCCAGCAGCCCGCGGACAGCTGGGTCAAATTCACCCCTCCACTTT
CASSPRTAGSNSPLHF
>.|TRBJ1-4|TRBV7-6|.
TGTGCCAGCAGCGCTCGCAGTGCCGATGAAAAACTGTTTTTT
CASSARSADEKLFF
>.|TRBJ2-2|TRBV14|.
TGTGCCAGCAGCCAAGAGGGAGACACCGGGGAGCTGTTTTTT
CASSQEGDTGELFF
>.|TRBJ2-1|TRBV7-6|TRBD1
TGTGCCAGCAGCTTGCGACAGGGGACCGTCTACAATGAGCAGTTCTTC
CASSLRQGTVYNEQFF
>.|TRBJ2-7|TRBV5-4|TRBD2
TGTGCCAGCAGCTTCCTAGCGGGAGAGAACTCCTACGAGCAGTACTTC
CASSFLAGENSYEQYF
>.|TRBJ2-2|TRBV7-6|.
TGTGCCAGCAGCGCAGGGGACGGGGAGCTGTTTTTT
CASSAGDGELFF
>once|TRBJ1-1|TRBV7-9|TRBD1
TGTGCCAGCAGCTTTAAACAGGGGGCTGAAGCTTTCTTT
CASSFKQGAEAFF
>.|TRBJ2-2|TRBV19|TRBD1
TGTGCCAGTATCCGACAGGGGGCGGCCACCGGGGAGCTGTTTTTT
CASIRQGAATGELFF
>.|TRBJ2-1|TRBV7-8|TRBD2
TGTGCCAGCAGCCCAGGGCGCGGGGGGACCTATTACAATGAGCAGTTCTTC
CASSPGRGGTYYNEQFF
>.|TRBJ2-5|TRBV19|.
TGTGCCAGTAGTAACGGGGGAGCGTCAGAGACCCAGTACTTC
CASSNGGASETQYF
>.|TRBJ2-3|TRBV18|TRBD1
TGTGCCAGCTCACTACAGGTCACAGGGGCCACAGATACGCAGTATTTT
CASSLQVTGATDTQYF
>.|TRBJ2-2|TRBV2|.
TGTGCCAGCAGCCCCGGGGTTAATACCGGGGAGCTGTTTTTT
CASSPGVNTGELFF
>.|TRBJ2-3|TRBV28|.
TGTGCCAGCAGTTTCAAGAGGGTCACAGATACGCAGTATTTT
CASSFKRVTDTQYF
>.|TRBJ1-2|TRBV9|.
TGTGCCAGCAGCGACAGGGTTTCTTATGGCTACACCTTC
CASSDRVSYGYTF
>.|TRBJ2-1|TRBV19|.
TGTGCCAGTAGCCCCAGTATCGATGAGCAGTTCTTC
CASSPSIDEQFF
>.|TRBJ1-4|TRBV18|TRBD1
TGTGCCAGCTCACCTTTAGGGGACAGTGAAAAACTGTTTTTT
CASSPLGDSEKLFF
>once|TRBJ2-5|TRBV6-6|.
TGTGCCAGCAGATCAGGCGTCCGTGAGACCCAGTACTTC
CASRSGVRETQYF
>.|TRBJ2-7|TRBV7-2|TRBD2
TGTGCCAGCAGCTTAGGGAGGGCAGGTAGACTAGCGGGCGAGCAGTACTTC
CASSLGRAGRLAGEQYF
>.|TRBJ1-1|TRBV9|.
TGTGCCAGCAGCGCGGACCGGTGGGGGGACACTGAAGCTTTCTTT
CASSADRWGDTEAFF
>.|TRBJ2-7|TRBV5-1|TRBD1
TGCGCCAGCAGCTGGGGGGGCGGACAGGGGAAAACCTACGAGCAGTACTTC
CASSWGGGQGKTYEQYF
>.|TRBJ1-4|TRBV19|.
TGTGCCAGTAGTACCCCCCGAACGGGGGAGGTTGGAAAACTGTTTTTT
CASSTPRTGEVGKLFF
>.|TRBJ2-1|TRBV11-3|TRBD2
TGTGCCAGCAGCTTTAGCGGGGGCCGCTCCTACAATGAGCAGTTCTTC
CASSFSGGRSYNEQFF
>.|TRBJ1-3|TRBV6-1|.
TGTGCCAGCACCAGGGACTCTGGAAACACCATATATTTT
CASTRDSGNTIYF